This TCR beta chain was captured in a study of blood T cell repertoires in COVID-19 (dated by TCRdb to 2018 to 2021). With regard to the full study: Collaborator samples came from the United States, Italy and Spain and covered acute and convalescent phases of COVID-19. The samples were drawn from two sources: the first 160 participants of the ongoing ImmuneRACE study, and fewer than 1,500 subjects contributed by 6 global collaborators. The repertoires were released in a freely available public database meant as a resource for research on the immune response to SARS-CoV-2. The dataset comprised deeply sampled blood TCRbeta repertoires from subjects exposed to, actively infected with, or recovered from COVID-19. A de-identified subject ID, COVID-19 status, age in years and sex were almost always included in the sample metadata. The prospective study material was composed of cDNA or gDNA derived from T cells, B-cell-depleted T cells, or PBMCs. Where HLA class I and class II types were available, the types were taken from metadata supplied by the sample provider, not from assay-based typing. Summary of the overall study and its limitations: Clinical and demographic metadata were provided uncurated, with the amount varying by source and participant.

TCRbeta CDR3 regions were amplified from genomic DNA by means of the immunoSEQ Assay, a bias-controlled multiplex PCR. As for the original processing: Within the assay, amplification of reference gene primers was used to estimate how many nucleated cells each sample contained. To quantify the absolute abundance of each unique TCRbeta CDR3 rearrangement, sequence reads were collapsed and filtered. For each sample, productive Simpson clonality was calculated as the square root of Simpson's diversity index over productive rearrangements. TCRdb's version of the immuneACCESS table is confined to in-frame rearrangements and falls short of the full clone set. An unresolved V gene accounts for under half of the shortfall where checked; the remainder is of unknown origin. Clone size and the V and J calls come from that table; the DNA yielded D and trimming. The sample records about 330,000 clones, approximately 89% of which are singletons. The top ten constitute about 5.4% of the sample.

Points on this clone: Its antigen target is currently unknown. No qualities accompany the bases; no much larger clone lies one base away.

From its cysteine to its phenylalanine, the CDR3 spans 16 amino acids. CDR3 DNA is the only sequence kept; it has 48 bases, read in frame from the first base. Sequences SEHNR (CDR1) and FQNEAQ (CDR2) are obtained from the germline V gene (reference sequence). V is shortened by 2 bases, J by 8 bases, and the region joining them spans 19 bases. Participants in the prospective study were aged roughly 18 to 100 years, lived in about two dozen United States geographic areas, and enrolled through a virtual design. In the prospective study, participants were assigned to cohorts based on the clinical history participants reported in a screening survey and a study questionnaire. Recovered participants in ImmuneRACE Cohort 3 were defined by two consecutive negative NP/OP PCR tests, clearance by a healthcare professional, or resolution of symptoms. In the prospective study, mobile phlebotomists collected whole blood, serum and a nasopharyngeal or oropharyngeal swab from each participant. Additional blood draws and questionnaires over an approximately two-month period could optionally be provided by prospective study participants. Before DNA extraction, blood samples from the prospective study were shipped at room temperature or frozen.

The clonotype comes from a woman aged 25 to 39 who had recovered from COVID-19. This receptor chain uses TRBV7-9 and TRBJ2-1; the D region possibly corresponds to TRBD1 (6 bases align). Sequencing was carried out using PBMCs or T cells enriched from blood (not recorded which). The DNA sequence follows: TGTGCCAGCAGCTTATTCCCACAGGGTCGTCCCCATGAGCAGTTCTTC. The resulting protein is CASSLFPQGRPHEQFF.